The 12 T cell receptor beta chains below were found in one sample sequenced in a study of T cells in Graves' hyperthyroidism and ophthalmopathy. Amplified TCR beta CDR3 regions came from RNA transcripts. TCR CDR3 underwent first-round RT-PCR with the HTBI primer set. TCRdb analysed the multiplex PCR reads with MiXCR anew, one entry per CDR3 protein. The data hold tens of thousands of distinct CDR3 sequences, with around 45% observed a single time. The specimen sequenced was peripheral blood or thyroid tissue (not recorded which). These TCRs come from a woman in her 50s with Graves' hyperthyroidism.

The V call is TRBV29-1, the J call TRBJ2-7, with D tentatively TRBD1 or TRBD2 (5 bases each). The V gene lost 6 bases and the J gene lost 3 bases, with 18 bases spanning the gap. Germline V gene lookup returns CDR1 SQVTM and CDR2 ANQGSEA. The CDR3 length is 14 residues. The CDR3 DNA follows: TGCAGCGTCTTCCGCCGGGACCACAGCTACGAGCAGTACTTC. Amino acids: CSVFRRDHSYEQYF.

This clonotype was detected many times. The CDR3 coding sequence is TGTGCCAGCAGCTTAGTTCAGGGGAGCGGCGAGACCCAGTACTTC. Residues: CASSLVQGSGETQYF. The chain is built from TRBV7-9 and TRBJ2-5; D may be TRBD1 (6 bases). This CDR3 has 15 residues. Germline CDR1 and CDR2: SEHNR and FQNEAQ (reference sequence). V lost 1 base and J 5 bases, leaving 14 bases between the germline ends.

This clonotype was seen once. No DNA is shown, since the ends of the CDR3 on it are uncertain; the CDR3 is the one TCRdb lists. This rearrangement joins TRBV15 to TRBJ1-2. Germline V lookup: CDR1 LNHNV, CDR2 YYDKDF (reference sequence). The CDR3 length equals 19 residues, ends included. CDR3 residues: CATSIYLCSVEGRDYGYTF.

The genes are TRBV29-1 and TRBJ1-2; 10 bases map to TRBD1. The V segment lost 7 bases and the J segment 13 bases; nucleotides outside the gene matches: 3. The CDR3 totals 9 residues. The germline gives CDR1 SQVTM, CDR2 ANQGSEA. CDR3 loop: CSGQGAFTF. The CDR3 nucleotides read TGCAGCGGACAGGGGGCGTTCACCTTC.

This clonotype was counted at least ten times. This rearrangement joins TRBV10-3 to TRBJ2-6; D gene ambiguous. Trimming left V 10 bases short and J 1 base short, with 8 bases between. The CDR3 contains 13 residues. CDR1 and CDR2 (germline): ENHRY, SYGVKD. CDR3 bases: TGTGCCACCGCAGAATCTGGGGCCAACGTCCTGACTTTC. Encoded protein: CATAESGANVLTF.

Only a few counts were recorded for this clonotype. This rearrangement joins TRBV6-2 or TRBV6-3 to TRBJ1-1, with D perhaps matching TRBD1 (6 bases). The germline gives CDR1 MNHEY, CDR2 SVGEGT. CDR3 size: 13 residues. Trimming took off 5 bases at V and 6 bases at J, with 13 bases between the two ends. CDR3 DNA sequence: TGTGCCAGCAGTATGACAGGCAGACCTGAAGCTTTCTTT. Translation gives CASSMTGRPEAFF.

This clonotype was detected many times. This sequence joins TRBV7-2 and TRBJ2-3; D possibly corresponds to TRBD2 (6 bases). V lost 3 bases and J 5 bases, leaving 15 bases between the germline ends. From germline, CDR1 is SGHTA and CDR2 FQGNSA. The CDR3 runs 15 residues. CDR3: CASSFERAGKDTQYF. DNA of the CDR3: TGTGCCAGCAGCTTCGAGCGGGCAGGGAAAGATACGCAGTATTTT. The entire variable domain, with the rest obtained from reference TRBV7-2 and TRBJ2-3, is as follows: GAGVSQSPSNKVTEKGKDVELRCDPISGHTALYWYRQSLGQGLEFLIYFQGNSAPDKSGLPSDRFSAERTGGSVSTLTIQRTQQEDSAVYLCASSFERAGKDTQYFGPGTRLTVL.

About this clonotype itself: Likely a read error: the CDR3 ends without its conserved phenylalanine or tryptophan. The rearrangement joins TRBV5-1 to TRBJ2-2, with D possibly being TRBD1 (5 bases). Per germline, CDR1 SGHRS and CDR2 YFSETQ. V lost 4 bases and J 7 bases, leaving 14 bases between the germline ends. This CDR3 contains 14 residues. In DNA, the CDR3 is TGCGCCAGCAGCAGGACACCCGAAATCGGGGAGCTGTTTTAT. Translation gives CASSRTPEIGELFY.

The rearrangement joins TRBV2 to TRBJ1-1; unclear D gene. There are 14 residues in the CDR3. The V gene's germline CDR1 is SNHLY and CDR2 FYNNEI. Trimming took 8 bases from V and 3 from J, leaving 16 bases between them. The CDR3 DNA follows: TGTGCCAGCGCCAGCAGCCCCGGACACACTGAAGCTTTCTTT. Translation gives CASASSPGHTEAFF.

The chain joins TRBV10-3 to TRBJ1-1; 8 bases map to TRBD1. Germline CDR1 and CDR2: ENHRY and SYGVKD. The CDR3 totals 13 residues. After removal of 5 bases from V and 7 bases from J, the junction contained 6 bases not matched to a gene. CDR3 protein: CAISLTGAFEAFF. CDR3 nucleotide sequence: TGTGCCATCAGTTTGACAGGGGCCTTTGAAGCTTTCTTT.

The chain recombines TRBV7-9 with TRBJ2-7, with 7 bases aligning to TRBD2. Trimming took 2 bases from V and 2 from J; bases not matched to a gene: 0. Germline CDR1 and CDR2: SEHNR and FQNEAQ (reference sequence). The CDR3 has 13 amino acids. The CDR3 DNA follows: TGTGCCAGCAGCTTACGGGGGGCCTACGAGCAGTACTTC. Amino acids: CASSLRGAYEQYF.

Notes on this clonotype: Relative to the germline gene, one junction end is altered; a read error may explain this. The V call is TRBV4-1, the J call TRBJ2-2; D gene unclear. The CDR3 sequence is 12 residues long. The germline V gene encodes CDR1 MGHRA and CDR2 YSYEKL. The CDR3 sequence: CASGHQTGELFF. CDR3 DNA: TGCGCCAGCGGCCATCAAACCGGGGAGCTGTTTTTT.